The source of this T cell receptor beta chain is a study of technical replicates of blood from several donors (dated 2017 in TCRdb). About this clone itself: Its antigen remains undetermined. Nothing much larger sits one base from this clone, and base qualities are not available.

The library was obtained by the immunoSEQ multiplex PCR assay. TCRdb holds this immuneACCESS table with in-frame rearrangements only. Some clones are missing; in checked studies, unresolved V genes explain under half, and the rest has no known cause. Present in this sample are approximately 84,000 clones, 95% to 98% of which were seen just once. The ten largest account for approximately 0.15% of the sample. The sequenced material came from T cells isolated from PBMCs. The TCR originated in a human donor in good health.

The CDR3 loop reads CASSLQGGGTDTQYF. The DNA sequence is TGCGCCAGCAGCTTACAAGGGGGAGGCACAGATACGCAGTATTTT. The rearranged segments are TRBV5-1 and TRBJ2-3, with TRBD1 perhaps the D gene, on 6 matching bases. The junction shows trimming of 2 bases on V and 1 base on J, plus 11 bases between the germline ends. The germline V gene encodes CDR1 SGHRS and CDR2 YFSETQ. The CDR3 contains 15 residues, cysteine and phenylalanine counted. This entry keeps only the CDR3 DNA: 45 bases, framed from base 1.